One and the same sample provided the 5 T cell receptor beta chains below, sequenced in a study of T cells in localized non-small cell lung cancer. The table came from immunoSEQ multiplex PCR; TCRdb's copy has only in-frame clones and leaves some out. The sample yields roughly 14,000 clones, 65% to 85% seen once. Sample: peripheral blood, taken before any cancer treatment. Every receptor here comes from a female donor of 60 years or more with stage I squamous cell lung carcinoma.

CDR3 DNA sequence: TGTGCCTGGAGTAGAAGCACAGATACGCAGTATTTT. Translated, it gives CAWSRSTDTQYF. The rearrangement joins TRBV30 to TRBJ2-3; D ambiguous. The CDR3 spans 12 residues. Trimming shortened V by 2 bases and J by 0 bases, and 3 bases separated the two germline ends. Germline CDR1 and CDR2: GTSNPN and SVGIG (reference sequence).

V and J are TRBV6-1 and TRBJ2-1; a weak D match, TRBD2 (5 bases). CDR1 and CDR2 from the germline V gene are MNHNS and SASEGT. Trimming shortened V by 6 bases and J by 0 bases, and 12 bases separated the two germline ends. CDR3 length equals 15 residues. Here the CDR3 DNA reads TGTGCCAGCAGCCCGACGGGGAGCTCCTACAATGAGCAGTTCTTC. The encoded protein is CASSPTGSSYNEQFF.

The rearrangement joins TRBV4-1 to TRBJ2-1; tentatively, D is TRBD1 (5 bases). V gave up 5 bases and J gave up 8 bases, with 10 bases separating them. Germline lookup yields CDR1 MGHRA and CDR2 YSYEKL. The length of the CDR3 is 12 residues. The CDR3 nucleotides are TGCGCCAGCAGCTTTGTCAGGGATGAGCAGTTCTTC. Protein: CASSFVRDEQFF.

The V and J genes are TRBV7-9 and TRBJ2-7; 9 bases match TRBD1. CDR3 length equals 16 residues. Per the germline V gene, CDR1 is SEHNR and CDR2 is FQNEAQ (reference sequence). Trimming at V came to 2 bases and at J to 4 bases, leaving 9 bases not matched to a gene. CDR3 sequence: CASSLITGGGGYEQYF. DNA for the CDR3: TGTGCCAGCAGCTTAATAACAGGGGGCGGTGGGTACGAGCAGTACTTC.

This clone was counted a few times. The V and J genes are TRBV2 and TRBJ1-1, with D uncertain. The V and J ends lost 3 bases and 10 bases respectively, with 9 bases between them. The CDR3 consists of 11 residues. Germline values: CDR1 SNHLY, CDR2 FYNNEI. CDR3 protein: CASSDWGGAFF. The CDR3 nucleotides are TGTGCCAGCAGTGATTGGGGAGGAGCTTTCTTT.